The entry below gives a single TCR beta chain sequence along with its context. Its cognate antigen has yet to be identified. Base qualities are missing; no much larger clone stands one base away. This specimen belongs to a study of blood T cells in healthy people across ages (dated by TCRdb to the mid-2010s). At the level of the whole study: In model experiments, template switching captured about one uniquely barcoded TCR beta cDNA molecule for every two T cells. For two donors (one aged 18 to 30 and one aged 80 or older), the study analyzed two additional independent replicas of 1 million unique cDNA reads from the same blood draw. To avoid experimental bias, donors of different ages were distributed randomly across sequencing lanes. The study measured age-related changes in TCR beta repertoire diversity using deep sequencing normalized with unique cDNA molecular identifiers. The donors were split into four age groups: young (average around 15 years), middle-aged (around 37), aged (over 55) and long-lived (more than 80). Paper-wide results and their limitations: Compared with the aged group, the long-lived group had more naive CD4+ T cells, fewer expanded clones and increased TCR diversity, a pattern suggesting age selection. Conclusive comparison of naive and antigen-experienced compartments was prevented by the profiling of bulk unsorted PBMCs. Estimates of total diversity based on one million sequenced T cells were regarded as lower bounds and as underestimates. A strong correlation was found between observed TCR beta diversity and the percentage of naive T cells measured by flow cytometry. The CMV infection status of donors was not known, potentially confounding age-related changes in expanded clonotypes. As age increased, observed TCR beta diversity per million T cells dropped in a roughly linear way, and a significant reduction was already evident by age about 36.

Library creation used 5' RACE. The run used an Illumina HiSeq 2500. The second PCR ran for roughly 7 to 12 cycles and used a J-beta primer mix along with a sample-barcoded 5' primer. Each TCR beta cDNA molecule received a unique molecular identifier from a template-switch 5' adaptor carrying 12 random nucleotides. Each sample yielded at least 3 million CDR3-containing paired-end reads. All of the RNA was converted into first-strand cDNA using the Mint cDNA synthesis kit, with a TRBC-specific oligonucleotide serving as the primer. All cDNA was treated with uracil-DNA glycosylase and then went through a first 18-cycle PCR with the universal primers M1SS and BC2_uni_R. The original pipeline was this. Each sample was normalized by randomly selecting 1 million high-quality reads, each carrying a distinct molecular identifier. Reads sharing molecular identifiers were discarded rather than binned into consensus sequences. MiTCR, with a Q25 quality threshold and the strictest error-elimination algorithm, was used for CDR3 identification, clonotype clustering and error correction. A nonparametric unseen species model with Euler transformation was used to estimate a lower bound on total TCR beta diversity. The public sequencing data were trimmed at Q25 with fastp and processed into clonotypes with MiXCR by TCRdb, which kept only in-frame beta chains. Identical CDR3 protein sequences are pooled into one entry, listed with their most common genes and DNA. The V and J calls come from TCRdb's annotation, not from the publication. This sample gives about 1,500,000 distinct CDR3 sequences in total; approximately 28% of them show up just once. The top ten clonotypes cover 7% to 9% of the sample.

The germline V end is reduced by 4 bases and the J end by 6 bases; junction bases left unmatched: 5. From the cysteine up to the phenylalanine, the CDR3 has a length of 14 residues. Just the 42-base CDR3 DNA is kept, in frame starting at base 1. The germline V gene (reference sequence) gives CDR1 as LGHDT and CDR2 as YNNKEL. Systemically healthy Caucasian individuals from Russia, some 36 in total and aged roughly 6 to 90 years, were included as donors. Each donor gave roughly 9 milliliters of peripheral blood, drawn into EDTA-treated Vacutainer tubes. PBMCs were isolated by Ficoll-Paque density-gradient centrifugation, with at least 6.5 million obtained per sample. Total RNA was extracted from PBMCs with Trizol reagent, with at least 6 micrograms obtained per sample. The percentages of naive CD45RAhigh/CD27high T cells were determined by flow cytometry on a PBMC aliquot from every donor.

The clonotype comes from a woman under 40 in good health. Sequenced: blood. Recombination linked TRBV3-1 to TRBJ1-5; 8 middle bases align to TRBD1. The CDR3 region reads CASSRDRGRQPQHF. The DNA sequence is TGTGCCAGCAGCCGCGACAGGGGACGTCAGCCCCAGCATTTT. Beyond the CDR3, the reference TRBV3-1 and TRBJ1-5 genes provide the residues; the full variable domain reads: DTAVSQTPKYLVTQMGNDKSIKCEQNLGHDTMYWYKQDSKKFLKIMFSYNNKELIINETVPNRFSPKSPDKAHLNLHINSLELGDSAVYFCASSRDRGRQPQHFGDGTRLSIL.